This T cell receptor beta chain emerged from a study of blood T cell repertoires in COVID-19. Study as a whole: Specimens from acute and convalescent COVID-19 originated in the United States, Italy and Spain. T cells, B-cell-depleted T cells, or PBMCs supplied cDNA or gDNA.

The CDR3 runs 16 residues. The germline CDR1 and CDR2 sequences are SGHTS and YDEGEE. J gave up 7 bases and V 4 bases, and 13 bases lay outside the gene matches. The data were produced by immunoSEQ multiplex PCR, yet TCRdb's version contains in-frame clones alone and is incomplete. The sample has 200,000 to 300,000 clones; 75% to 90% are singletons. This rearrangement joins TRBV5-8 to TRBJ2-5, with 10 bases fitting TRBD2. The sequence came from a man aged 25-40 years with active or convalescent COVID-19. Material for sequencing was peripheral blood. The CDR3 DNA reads TGTGCCAGCAGCCGGCGGCCAGCGGGGGGGCTGGGGACCCAGTACTTC. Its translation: CASSRRPAGGLGTQYF.